This T cell receptor beta chain emerged from a study of siplizumab effects on memory and regulatory T cells. Germline V gives CDR1 MGHRA, CDR2 YSYEKL. This CDR3 region has 15 residues. The junction had 8 bases not matched to a gene; V was cut back by 6 bases and J by 0 bases. The data were produced by immunoSEQ multiplex PCR, yet TCRdb's version contains in-frame clones alone and is incomplete. The sample lists roughly 100,000 clones; about 93% were seen once. The sequenced sample was CD4+ T cells sorted from blood. The chain links TRBV4-1 to TRBJ2-7; TRBD1 matches at 7 bases. This clonotype originated in a human donor in good health. The CDR3 is CASRLRAGGSYEQYF. The CDR3 coding sequence is TGCGCCAGCAGACTTAGGGCAGGGGGCTCCTACGAGCAGTACTTC.